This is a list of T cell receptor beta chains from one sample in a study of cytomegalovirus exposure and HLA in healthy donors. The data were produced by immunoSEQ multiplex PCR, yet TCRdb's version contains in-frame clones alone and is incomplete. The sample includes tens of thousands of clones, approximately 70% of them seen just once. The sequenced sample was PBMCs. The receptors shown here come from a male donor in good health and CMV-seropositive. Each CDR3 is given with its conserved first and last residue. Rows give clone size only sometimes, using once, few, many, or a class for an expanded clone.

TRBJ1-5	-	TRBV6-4	CASSDEAGGEVKPQHF
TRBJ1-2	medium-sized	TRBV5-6	CASSLGQGDGYTF
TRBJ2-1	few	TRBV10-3	CAISESQGTEQFF
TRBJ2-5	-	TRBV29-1	CSVEVGGQGETQYF
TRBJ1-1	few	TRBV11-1	CASSLSAGALNTEAFF
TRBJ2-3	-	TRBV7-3	CASSLRAAGLVKDTQYF
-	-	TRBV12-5	CASGLVINRVGDYEQYF
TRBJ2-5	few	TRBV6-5	CASARGRGVETQYF
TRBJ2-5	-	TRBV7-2	CASSLGRLRLYQETQYF
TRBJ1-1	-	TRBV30	CAWSSLQGNTEAFF
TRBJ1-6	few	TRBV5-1	CASSFTPPRQANSPLHF
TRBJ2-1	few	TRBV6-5	CASSYEVPAAYNEQFF
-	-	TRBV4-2	CASSQTRTGRGEQYF
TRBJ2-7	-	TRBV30	CAWRYRGRSYEQYF
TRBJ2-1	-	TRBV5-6	CASSLGGSSYNEQFF
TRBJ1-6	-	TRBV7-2	CASSLRDRGGDSPLHF
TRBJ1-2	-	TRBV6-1	CATRRARGSNYGYTF
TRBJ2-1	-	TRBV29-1	CSVAPGTSLNEQFF
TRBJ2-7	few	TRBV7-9	CASSLVGHKGAHEQYF
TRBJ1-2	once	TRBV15	CATSRGVRGNGYTF
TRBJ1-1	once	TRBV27	CASLSRGTEAFF
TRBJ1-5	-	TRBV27	CASSPDRNNQPQHF
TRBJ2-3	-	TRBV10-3	CAISESRSRSTDTQYF
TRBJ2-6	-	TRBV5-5	CASSLELQSGANVLTF
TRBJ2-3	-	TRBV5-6	CASSFGRFTDTQYF
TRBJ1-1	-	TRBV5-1	CASSSQTGRDTNTEAFF
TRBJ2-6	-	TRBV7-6	CATGGSGANVLTF
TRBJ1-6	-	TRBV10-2	CASSPGISPLHF
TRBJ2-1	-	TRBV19	CASSPGTHRYEQFF
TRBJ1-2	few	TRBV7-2	CASSLGQGNSYTF
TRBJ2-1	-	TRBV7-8	CASSLGTSNYNEQFF
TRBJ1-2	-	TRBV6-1	CASRTGDYGYTF
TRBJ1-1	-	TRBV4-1	CASSPGTENTEAFF
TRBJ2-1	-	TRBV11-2	CASSSSVESEQFF
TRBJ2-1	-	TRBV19	CASRVKRGATYNEQFF
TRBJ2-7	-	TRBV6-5	CASRRQGVDEQYF
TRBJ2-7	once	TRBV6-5	CASSNLQGGEQYF
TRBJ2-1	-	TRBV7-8	CASSSDATSGYYNEQFF
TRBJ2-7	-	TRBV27	CASSRTPTGASYEQYF
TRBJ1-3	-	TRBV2	CASSDEAGSRRSGNTIYF
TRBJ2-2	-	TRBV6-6	CASSYPGGHTGELFF
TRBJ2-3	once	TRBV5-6	CASSLDLARTDTQYF